This T cell receptor (beta chain) was identified in a study of control samples from healthy donors and cancer patients. Measured with immunoSEQ multiplex PCR; TCRdb has only the in-frame clones, and not every one. The sample shows 73,000 or so clones, about 90% of them seen only once. Unmatched junction bases numbered 5, after V lost 7 bases and J lost 1 base. The germline V gene encodes CDR1 MDHEN and CDR2 SYDVKM. CDR3 size: 15 residues. Source material: blood. The chain joins TRBV28 to TRBJ2-2, with TRBD2 matching over 8 bases. The receptor's source is a woman in her 50s in good health. As DNA, the CDR3 is TGTGCCAGCACCTTGGCGGGAGGGAACACCGGGGAGCTGTTTTTT. Protein: CASTLAGGNTGELFF.